A selection of T cell receptor beta chains follows, all from one sample in a study of CXCR3-negative and CXCR3-positive naive CD8 T cells. Reanalyzing the 5' RACE reads, TCRdb keeps one entry per CDR3 protein, without DNA. The table lists some 140,000 distinct CDR3 sequences. Sequencing was carried out using naive CXCR3+ CD8+ T cells from blood. The receptor set was obtained from a human donor in good health. Some clones in this sample may be carry-over from other donors' samples. The CDR3 runs from the conserved cysteine through the conserved F or W.

>TRBJ2-7|TRBV20-1
CSESLRFPGLAYEQYF
>TRBJ2-7|TRBV20-1
CSALGLLSSYEQYF
>TRBJ2-7|TRBV2
CASMAGGGYEQYF
>TRBJ2-1|TRBV29-1
CSVLWDIDLYNEQFF
>TRBJ2-1|TRBV20-1
CSASLADSSYNEQFF
>TRBJ1-5|TRBV6-2/TRBV6-3
CASSYPLTGQPQHF
>TRBJ2-7|TRBV20-1
CSVQSAGGESYEQYF
>TRBJ2-3|TRBV18
CASSPPDSTDTQYF
>TRBJ1-3|TRBV6-6
CASSEGNTIYF
>TRBJ1-6|TRBV24-1
CATSAPGTNSPLHF
>TRBJ1-2|TRBV7-9
CANEGETLAGNYGYTF
>TRBJ2-7|TRBV7-6
CASSLDTGWRGFYEQYF
>TRBJ2-3|TRBV7-6
CASSLAGWTDTRYF
>TRBJ2-2|TRBV6-7
CASSYSPWTGELFF
>TRBJ2-1|TRBV27
CASRPGTGSHEQFF
>TRBJ2-7|TRBV10-1
CASSDNSYEQYF
>TRBJ2-7|TRBV2
CASSEATYEQYF
>TRBJ2-5|TRBV28
CASSLLDGSGETQYF